The T cell receptor (beta chain) under discussion was sequenced for a study of identifying expanded T cells in peripheral blood. Findings of the study overall: Roughly 1.2 clones differed between technical replicates, versus around 15 and 19 over time. Approximately two-week clone count variance significantly increased as total template count grew.

Profiled with immunoSEQ multiplex PCR; TCRdb holds only in-frame clones, not every one. The data show about 58,000 clones, around nine tenths seen once. The germline V gene has CDR1 SGHAT and CDR2 FQNNGV. This CDR3 spans 15 amino acids. The ends were cut back, 2 bases at V and 0 bases at J, with 11 bases in the middle. No infections or other immune events were documented during collection. A remark on this clone: Its target is not known.

The chain is built from TRBV11-2 and TRBJ2-7; D might be TRBD1 or TRBD2, each matching 5 bases. This sequence was found in a person aged 18 to 75 in good health. The sequenced sample was blood. Here the CDR3 DNA reads TGTGCCAGCAGCTTATTGGGGACCAGCTCCTACGAGCAGTACTTC. Translated, it gives CASSLLGTSSYEQYF.